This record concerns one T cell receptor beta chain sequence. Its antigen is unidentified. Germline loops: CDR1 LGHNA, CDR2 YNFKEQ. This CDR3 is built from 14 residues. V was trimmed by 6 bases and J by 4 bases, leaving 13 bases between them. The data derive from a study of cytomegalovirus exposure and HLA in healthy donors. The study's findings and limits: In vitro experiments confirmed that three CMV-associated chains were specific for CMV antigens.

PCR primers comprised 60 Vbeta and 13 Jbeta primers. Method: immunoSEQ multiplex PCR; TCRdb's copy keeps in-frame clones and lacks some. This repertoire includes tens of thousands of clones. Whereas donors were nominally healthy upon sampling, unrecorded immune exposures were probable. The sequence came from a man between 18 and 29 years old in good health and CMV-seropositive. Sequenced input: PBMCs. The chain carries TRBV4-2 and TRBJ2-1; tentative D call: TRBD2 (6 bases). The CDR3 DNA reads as TGTGCCAGCAGTCTGAGCGGGCCTTACAATGAGCAGTTCTTC. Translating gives CASSLSGPYNEQFF.